The clone carrying this TCR beta chain was counted between two and nine times. The sample is drawn from a study of T-cell reconstitution after alpha-beta-depleted transplantation in children. TCRbeta library construction was performed incorporating unique molecular identifiers. TCRdb re-called the PCR reads through MiXCR, storing one row per CDR3 protein. The table shows over 400,000 distinct CDR3 sequences, with 9.5% to 15% occurring only once. The CDR3 is made up of 16 amino acids. Trimming removed 2 bases from V and 8 bases from J; junction bases left unmatched: 7. Germline V gives CDR1 MNHEY, CDR2 SMNVEV (reference sequence).

This receptor was taken from a human donor who donated a stem cell graft to a child with combined immunodeficiency. The starting material was PBMCs from the stem cell graft donor, obtained from the stem cell graft. The J gene is TRBJ2-2, the V gene TRBV27, with TRBD2 matching over 11 bases. The CDR3: CASSLISGGAYGELFF. The DNA of the CDR3 is TGTGCCAGCAGTTTAATTAGCGGGGGGGCATATGGGGAGCTGTTTTTT.